The TCR beta chain under discussion was sequenced for a study of OX40 agonist ivuxolimab in advanced cancers. Study-level background: Allowance was made for prior anti-PD-1, anti-PD-L1 or anti-CTLA-4 therapy, and approximately 41% had some.

The study, taken as a whole, reports: On average, CD8+ T cells showed a greater number of expanded clones than CD4+. Low normalized clonal expansion also occurred in some nonresponding patients.

V lost 2 bases, J lost 7 bases, and 11 bases lay in between. This CDR3 contains 13 residues. Per germline, CDR1 MDHEN and CDR2 SYDVKM. Details on this clone: Its cognate antigen is unknown.

Clones were sequenced by immunoSEQ multiplex PCR, and TCRdb holds only the in-frame ones, with some missing. The sample has around 70,000 clones, less than 85% seen once. The receptor was derived from an adult with an advanced solid tumor such as melanoma, head and neck, liver or kidney cancer. This specimen was CD4+ or CD8+ T cells sorted from blood, taken in a trial of the OX40 agonist ivuxolimab. V is TRBV28 and J is TRBJ1-2; a weak D match, TRBD1 (5 bases). Written as DNA, the CDR3 is TGTGCCAGCAGTTTACGCAGGGTGACTGGCTACACCTTC. Its translation is CASSLRRVTGYTF.